The 23 T cell receptor beta chains below come from one sample, sequenced in a study of T cell clonotyping in hematopoietic cell transplantation (dated by TCRdb to the early 2020s). Read against the paper, the sample's time point label means: recipient sample about 28 days before transplant, after cytoreduction. The library was obtained by the immunoSEQ multiplex PCR assay. TCRdb stores this immuneACCESS table with in-frame sequences only. Part of the clones is absent; in the studies checked, under half of the shortfall reflects unresolved V genes, and no reason is known for the rest. This sample lists roughly 34,000 clones; about 95% were detected once. The top ten clones comprise around 1.5% of the sample. The input for sequencing was peripheral blood mononuclear cells, taken before stem cell transplant. The receptors originated from a man aged 40-49 years with chronic myeloid leukemia. Some clones in this sample may be carry-over from other donors' samples.

The CDR3 reads CASSAAALSTDTQYF. In DNA, the CDR3 is TGTGCCAGCAGCGCGGCGGCCCTTAGCACAGATACGCAGTATTTT. The rearrangement uses TRBV7-2 and TRBJ2-3; no clear D gene. V was clipped by 5 bases and J by 0 bases, with 12 bases between them. The CDR3 length is 15 residues. The germline V gene has CDR1 SGHTA and CDR2 FQGNSA.

The chain links TRBV11-3 to TRBJ1-6; D is possibly TRBD1 (6 bases). Germline values: CDR1 SGHNT, CDR2 YENEEA. Trimming pared 4 bases from V and 8 bases from J, leaving 12 bases between. The CDR3 is 14 residues long. CDR3 bases: TGTGCCAGCAGCTCGGGGGCAGTCGATTCACCCCTCCACTTT. This translates into CASSSGAVDSPLHF.

This clone has only one observation. The chain uses TRBV6-1 and TRBJ2-7; no clear D gene. The CDR3 has 17 residues. Trimming took 0 bases from V and 0 from J, leaving 15 bases between them. Germline values: CDR1 MNHNS, CDR2 SASEGT. CDR3 sequence: CASSEAAFPNYSYEQYF. In DNA, the CDR3 is TGTGCCAGCAGTGAAGCGGCCTTTCCTAATTACTCCTACGAGCAGTACTTC.

This rearrangement joins TRBV5-1 to TRBJ2-7; D could derive from TRBD1 or TRBD2 (5 bases each). V lost 0 bases, J lost 3 bases, and 16 bases lay in between. Germline V CDR1 and CDR2: SGHRS, YFSETQ. The CDR3 runs to 16 residues. CDR3 in DNA: TGCGCCAGCAGCTTGGAGGTCGGGGACCCCTACTACGAGCAGTACTTC. Residues: CASSLEVGDPYYEQYF.

This clone was picked up a small number of times. The chain carries TRBV28 and TRBJ1-5; 10 bases line up with TRBD1. The germline CDR1 and CDR2 sequences are MDHEN and SYDVKM. The CDR3 sequence is 15 residues long. J was trimmed by 11 bases and V by 7 bases; bases with no gene match: 14. For the CDR3, the DNA is TGTGCCAGCACCTTGACAGGACAGGGGGATGTGGCCCAGCATTTT. This sequence encodes CASTLTGQGDVAQHF. Complete variable domain (other parts from reference TRBV28 and TRBJ1-5): DVKVTQSSRYLVKRTGEKVFLECVQDMDHENMFWYRQDPGLGLRLIYFSYDVKMKEKGDIPEGYSVSREKKERFSLILESASTNQTSMYLCASTLTGQGDVAQHFGDGTRLSIL.

The rearrangement links TRBV19 to TRBJ1-5; D ambiguous. This CDR3 comprises 13 residues. In germline, CDR1 is LNHDA, CDR2 SQIVND (reference sequence). V lost 5 bases and J lost 1, with 6 bases in between. CDR3 region: CASSSDSNQPQHF. Here the CDR3 DNA reads TGTGCCAGTAGTTCCGACAGCAATCAGCCCCAGCATTTT.

The chain combines TRBV5-4 with TRBJ2-2; the D call may be TRBD1 or TRBD2 (5 bases each). Germline loops: CDR1 SGHNT, CDR2 YYREEE (reference sequence). The V end lost 0 bases, the J end lost 3 bases, and 12 bases lay between the germline ends. The CDR3 has 16 residues. CDR3 sequence reads: CASSLEPGSDTGELFF. CDR3 nucleotide sequence: TGTGCCAGCAGCTTGGAGCCAGGGAGCGACACCGGGGAGCTGTTTTTT.

This rearrangement joins TRBV5-1 to TRBJ1-1; possibly TRBD1 for D (6 bases). The CDR3 spans 13 residues. Germline assignment: CDR1 SGHRS and CDR2 YFSETQ. The V gene lost 2 bases and the J gene lost 5 bases, with 10 bases spanning the gap. This chain's CDR3 is CASSFGGATEAFF. In DNA, the CDR3 is TGCGCCAGCAGCTTTGGGGGGGCTACTGAAGCTTTCTTT.

This clone was seen a single time. CDR3 in DNA: TGCAGCGTTGAAGACCGGACCACAGGGGCTGGAAACACCATATATTTT. Translating it yields CSVEDRTTGAGNTIYF. The genes are TRBV29-1 and TRBJ1-3; 7 bases are shared with TRBD1. The V gene end was trimmed by 0 bases and the J gene end by 2 bases; junction bases not matched to a gene: 7. This CDR3 has 16 amino acids. Per the germline V gene, CDR1 is SQVTM and CDR2 is ANQGSEA. The complete variable domain, with remaining parts taken from reference TRBV29-1 and TRBJ1-3, reads SAVISQKPSRDICQRGTSLTIQCQVDSQVTMMFWYRQQPGQSLTLIATANQGSEATYESGFVIDKFPISRPNLTFSTLTVSNMSPEDSSIYLCSVEDRTTGAGNTIYFGEGSWLTVV.

The V gene is TRBV7-9, the J gene TRBJ2-1; D not certain. CDR3 length: 12 residues. V lost 5 bases and J 5 bases, leaving 7 bases between the germline ends. Germline V lookup: CDR1 SEHNR, CDR2 FQNEAQ (reference sequence). The CDR3 nucleotides are TGTGCCAGCAGCCCGATCCACAATGAGCAGTTCTTC. It yields the protein CASSPIHNEQFF.

This chain uses TRBV2 with TRBJ2-2; maybe TRBD1 (6 bases). CDR3 length equals 15 residues. CDR1 SNHLY and CDR2 FYNNEI come from the germline V gene. V shed 6 bases and J shed 3 bases, with 14 bases lying between them. The CDR3 is CASSLDSSYTGELFF. CDR3 coding DNA: TGTGCCAGCAGCCTGGACAGTAGCTACACCGGGGAGCTGTTTTTT.

V is TRBV5-1 and J is TRBJ2-2; D is unresolved. Germline V lookup: CDR1 SGHRS, CDR2 YFSETQ. The CDR3 sequence is 15 residues long. V was shortened by 5 bases and J by 6 bases, with 17 bases between the two germline ends. CDR3 in DNA: TGCGCCAGCAGTCAAAGGGCGGACCCCCCCGGGGAGCTGTTTTTT. This translates into CASSQRADPPGELFF.

This chain connects TRBV7-2 to TRBJ2-2; 7 nucleotides align to TRBD1. CDR3 length: 14 residues. Trimming at V came to 2 bases and at J to 5 bases, leaving 2 bases not matched to a gene. The germline gives CDR1 SGHTA, CDR2 FQGNSA. Written as DNA, the CDR3 is TGTGCCAGCAGCTTAACAGGGGTGACCGGGGAGCTGTTTTTT. It is translated as CASSLTGVTGELFF.

V usage is TRBV6-4 and J usage is TRBJ1-3; D is uncertain. Germline loops: CDR1 MRHNA, CDR2 SNTAGT. Trimming took off 6 bases at V and 16 bases at J, with 16 bases between the two ends. The CDR3 is made up of 11 amino acids. The CDR3 reads CASSAPGQAYF. The DNA of the CDR3 is TGTGCCAGCAGCGCCCCGGGCCAGGCGTATTTT.

The rearrangement uses TRBV27 and TRBJ1-6, with D possibly matching TRBD1 (6 bases). This CDR3 spans 15 amino acids. Trimming removed 3 bases from V and 9 bases from J, with 15 bases in between. Germline CDR1 is MNHEY and CDR2 is SMNVEV (reference sequence). CDR3 sequence (DNA): TGTGCCAGCAGTTTCACAGGGCCTGGCAGTTCACCCCTCCACTTT. Encoded protein: CASSFTGPGSSPLHF.

CDR3 DNA sequence: TGTGCCAGCAGCTTAAGAGTAAGGACTGAAGCTTTCTTT. It translates to CASSLRVRTEAFF. The chain has TRBV13 and TRBJ1-1, with unresolved D. The CDR3 sequence is 13 residues long. The V end was cut by 2 bases, the J end by 5 bases, with 9 bases between. Germline CDR1 and CDR2: PRHDT and FYEKMQ (reference sequence).

This clone appeared once. The chain employs TRBV30 and TRBJ2-5, with TRBD1 matching 9 bases. Germline V gene lookup returns CDR1 GTSNPN and CDR2 SVGIG (reference sequence). This CDR3 region has 13 residues. V was pared by 2 bases and J by 3 bases, with 1 base of the junction left unmatched. CDR3 residues: CAWSWDREETQYF. The CDR3 DNA is TGTGCCTGGAGTTGGGACAGGGAAGAGACCCAGTACTTC.

The CDR3 reads CASSFTSGQETQYF. In DNA form, the CDR3 reads TGTGCCAGCAGCTTCACTAGCGGACAAGAGACCCAGTACTTC. The rearrangement joins TRBV7-2 to TRBJ2-5; 8 bases fit TRBD2. Germline V CDR1 and CDR2: SGHTA, FQGNSA. J lost 2 bases, V lost 3 bases, and 2 bases had no gene match. This CDR3 contains 14 residues.

V usage is TRBV5-1 and J usage is TRBJ2-3, with TRBD2 matching 8 bases. Germline V lookup: CDR1 SGHRS, CDR2 YFSETQ. This CDR3 has 15 residues. The J segment lost 4 bases and the V segment lost 4 bases, leaving 8 bases of the junction unmatched. Here the CDR3 DNA reads TGCGCCAGCAGCCTACTAGCGGAGTACTCAGATACGCAGTATTTT. Translation gives CASSLLAEYSDTQYF.

The chain links TRBV27 to TRBJ2-1, with D unresolved. V lost 0 bases to trimming and J lost 8 bases, with 5 bases between them. CDR1 is MNHEY and CDR2 is SMNVEV in the germline V gene (reference sequence). The CDR3 runs 12 residues. The CDR3, as DNA: TGTGCCAGCAGTTTATCTGGGCATGAGCAGTTCTTC. Amino acids: CASSLSGHEQFF.

The chain combines TRBV9 with TRBJ2-3, with 15 bases matching TRBD2. V shed 3 bases, J shed 8 bases, and the junction held 1 base outside the gene matches. Per germline, CDR1 SGDLS and CDR2 YYNGEE. CDR3 size: 14 residues. CDR3 coding DNA: TGTGCCAGCAGCGAGGGACTAGCGGGGGGTACGCAGTATTTT. It specifies CASSEGLAGGTQYF.

V and J are TRBV5-4 and TRBJ2-2, with D perhaps matching TRBD2 (6 bases). Deletions cut 0 bases from V and 6 bases from J, with 12 bases between. Germline V lookup: CDR1 SGHNT, CDR2 YYREEE (reference sequence). The CDR3 consists of 15 residues. CDR3 loop: CASSLGLASSGELFF. DNA of the CDR3: TGTGCCAGCAGCTTGGGGCTAGCGAGCTCCGGGGAGCTGTTTTTT.

V usage is TRBV11-2 and J usage is TRBJ2-3; 9 nucleotides align to TRBD2. With V trimmed by 3 bases and J by 4 bases, 5 bases remained unmatched. The CDR3 contains 15 residues. The V gene's germline CDR1 is SGHAT and CDR2 FQNNGV. The CDR3 DNA reads TGTGCCAGCAGCTTTACGCGGGGGGGAGCAGATACGCAGTATTTT. As protein: CASSFTRGGADTQYF.